Below, one T cell receptor (beta chain) is given with its context. The antigen is unknown. Indicated time point: patch test 1, 2 weeks after DPC sensitization. Treatment reported: therapeutic diphenylcyclopropenone sensitization with weekly scalp DPC. Unique molecular identifiers were linked by the library to individual cDNA molecules. One entry per CDR3 protein results from TCRdb running MiXCR on the RACE reads. The sample has roughly 180,000 distinct CDR3 sequences; approximately 20% are singletons. The CDR3 runs 18 residues. The germline V and J ends were trimmed by 3 bases and 7 bases, with 25 bases remaining between them. Germline CDR1 and CDR2: KGHSH and LQKENI. The entry originates in a study of human T cells and chemical hapten exposure. Broader study findings: Unchanged with DPC sensitization were TCRs above 1 in 1000 frequency.

This clonotype was sampled from a woman between 45 and 60 years old with alopecia areata. Some clones in this sample may be carry-over from other donors' samples. The sequenced sample was whole blood, obtained in connection with sensitization to the hapten diphenylcyclopropenone (DPC). V usage is TRBV18 and J usage is TRBJ1-5; D is possibly TRBD1 (6 bases). The CDR3 protein is CASSPSPGTQIGDQPQHF. The DNA of the CDR3 is TGTGCCAGCTCACCTAGTCCCGGGACACAGATCGGGGACCAGCCCCAGCATTTT.